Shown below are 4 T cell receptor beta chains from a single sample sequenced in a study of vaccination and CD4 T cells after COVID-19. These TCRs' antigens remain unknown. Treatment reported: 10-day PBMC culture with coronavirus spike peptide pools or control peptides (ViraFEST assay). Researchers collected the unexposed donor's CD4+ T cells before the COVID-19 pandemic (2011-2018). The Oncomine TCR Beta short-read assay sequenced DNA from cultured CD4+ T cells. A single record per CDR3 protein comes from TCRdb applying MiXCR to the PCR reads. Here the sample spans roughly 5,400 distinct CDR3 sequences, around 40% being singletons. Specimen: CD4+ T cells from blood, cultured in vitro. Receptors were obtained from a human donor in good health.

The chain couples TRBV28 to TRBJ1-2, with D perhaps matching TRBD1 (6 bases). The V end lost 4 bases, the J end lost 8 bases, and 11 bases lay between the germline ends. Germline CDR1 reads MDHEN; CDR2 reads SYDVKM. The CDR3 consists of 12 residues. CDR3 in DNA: TGTGCCAGCAGTTGGTCGCAGGGGGGCTACACCTTC. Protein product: CASSWSQGGYTF.

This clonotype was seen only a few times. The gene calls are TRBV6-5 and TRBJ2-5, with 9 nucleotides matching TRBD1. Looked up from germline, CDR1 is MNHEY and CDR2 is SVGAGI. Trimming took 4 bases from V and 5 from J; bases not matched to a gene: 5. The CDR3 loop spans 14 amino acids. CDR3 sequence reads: CASSSTGGSETQYF. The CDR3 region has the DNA TGTGCCAGCAGTTCAACAGGGGGCTCGGAGACCCAGTACTTC.

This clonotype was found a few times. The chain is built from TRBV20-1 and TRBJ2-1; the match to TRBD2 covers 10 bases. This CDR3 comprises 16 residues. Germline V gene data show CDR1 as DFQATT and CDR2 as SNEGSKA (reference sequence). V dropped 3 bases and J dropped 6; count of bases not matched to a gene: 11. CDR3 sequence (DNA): TGCAGTGCTAGTGGGCTAGCGGGGGTCCCGCTCAATGAGCAGTTCTTC. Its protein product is CSASGLAGVPLNEQFF.

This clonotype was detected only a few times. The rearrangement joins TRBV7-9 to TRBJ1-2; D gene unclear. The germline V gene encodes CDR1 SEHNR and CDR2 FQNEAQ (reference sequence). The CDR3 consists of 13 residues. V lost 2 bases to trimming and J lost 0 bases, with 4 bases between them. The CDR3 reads CASSLSSNYGYTF. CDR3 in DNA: TGTGCCAGCAGCTTATCGTCTAACTATGGCTACACCTTC.